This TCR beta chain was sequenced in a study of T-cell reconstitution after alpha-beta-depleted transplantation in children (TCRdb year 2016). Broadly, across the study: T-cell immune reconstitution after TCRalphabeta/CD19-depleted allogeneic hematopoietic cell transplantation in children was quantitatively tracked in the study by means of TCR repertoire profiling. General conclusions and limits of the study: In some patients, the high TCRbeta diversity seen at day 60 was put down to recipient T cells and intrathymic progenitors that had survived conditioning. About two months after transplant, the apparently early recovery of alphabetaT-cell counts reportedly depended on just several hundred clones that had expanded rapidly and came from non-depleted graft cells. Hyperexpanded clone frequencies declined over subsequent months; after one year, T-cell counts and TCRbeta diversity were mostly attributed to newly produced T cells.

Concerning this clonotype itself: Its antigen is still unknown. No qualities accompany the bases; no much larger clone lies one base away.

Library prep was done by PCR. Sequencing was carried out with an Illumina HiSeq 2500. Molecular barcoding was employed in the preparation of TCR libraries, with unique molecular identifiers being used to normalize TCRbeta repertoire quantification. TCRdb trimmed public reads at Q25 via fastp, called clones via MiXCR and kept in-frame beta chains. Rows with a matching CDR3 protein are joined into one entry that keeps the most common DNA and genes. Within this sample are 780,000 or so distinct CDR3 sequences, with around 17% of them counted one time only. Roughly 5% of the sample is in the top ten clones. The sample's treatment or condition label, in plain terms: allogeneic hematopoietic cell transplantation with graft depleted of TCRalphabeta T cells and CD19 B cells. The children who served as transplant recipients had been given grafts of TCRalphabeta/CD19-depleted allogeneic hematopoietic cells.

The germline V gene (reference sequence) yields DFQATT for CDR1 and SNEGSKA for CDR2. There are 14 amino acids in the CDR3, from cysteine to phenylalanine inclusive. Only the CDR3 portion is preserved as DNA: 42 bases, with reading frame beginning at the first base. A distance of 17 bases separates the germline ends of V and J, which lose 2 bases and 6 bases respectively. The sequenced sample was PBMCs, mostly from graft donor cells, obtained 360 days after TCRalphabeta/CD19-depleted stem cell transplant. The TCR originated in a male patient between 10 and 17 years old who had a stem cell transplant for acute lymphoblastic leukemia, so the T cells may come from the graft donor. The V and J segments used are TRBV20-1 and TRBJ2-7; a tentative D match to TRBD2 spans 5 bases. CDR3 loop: CSARPHGEIGEQYF. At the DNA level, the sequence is TGCAGTGCTAGACCGCATGGGGAGATTGGCGAGCAGTACTTC.